The rows below give T cell receptor beta chains drawn from one sample of a study of tumor-infiltrating lymphocytes in primary liver carcinoma. Via MiXCR, TCRdb re-called the multiplex PCR reads, giving one row per CDR3 protein. The table lists tens of thousands of distinct CDR3 sequences, about 65% of them singletons. Input material: liver tumor tissue from sampling region 4. These receptors were obtained from a man in his forties or fifties with primary liver carcinoma and hepatitis B virus infection. Each CDR3 is given with its conserved first and last residue. D genes are given only for firm matches. Rows give clone size only sometimes, using once, few, many, or a class for an expanded clone.

- - TRBJ1-1 TRBV29-1 TGCAGCATTGTTCATGCGGGTGTTACTGAAGCTTCCTTT CSIVHAGVTEASF
- - TRBJ1-2 TRBV29-1 TGCAGCGTACAGGGAAGCCACGGGGGCTACACCTTC CSVQGSHGGYTF
- TRBD1 TRBJ2-2 TRBV10-3 TGTGCCATCAGTGAGCTCTCGGGACAGGGAGGCCGGAAGCTGCTTTTT CAISELSGQGGRKLLF
once - TRBJ2-1 TRBV5-4 TGTGCCAGCAGCTGGCCGTGGGAAGGTGAGCAGTTCTTC CASSWPWEGEQFF
once - TRBJ1-1 TRBV6-5 TGTGCCAGCAGTAAGTTACGGGGGGCGAGGACCGGAGCTTTCTTT CASSKLRGARTGAFF
- - TRBJ1-2 TRBV6-1 TGTGCCAGCAGAGGGGCGGACTATGGCTACACCTTC CASRGADYGYTF
many TRBD2 TRBJ2-2 TRBV7-8 TGTGCCAGCAGCTTTGCGGGAGTCTTGAACACCGGGGAGCTGTTTTTT CASSFAGVLNTGELFF
- - TRBJ2-7 TRBV5-1 TGCGCCATCAGCCCGCGAGCGGGTCCGGCCTACGAGCAGTACTTC CAISPRAGPAYEQYF
- - TRBJ2-3 TRBV29-1 TGTAGCGTTTCCGGGATAGGGGCGTCAGAGACGCAGTATTTT CSVSGIGASETQYF
- - TRBJ2-1 TRBV4-2 TGTGCCAGCAGCCAAGAGGACAGTAGCTACAATGAGCGGTACTTC CASSQEDSSYNERYF
- - TRBJ1-1 TRBV12-5 TGTGTTAGTGCTTTGCCTAAAAACCGGGACAAAGAGACTGAAGCTTTCTTT CVSALPKNRDKETEAFF
- - TRBJ2-5 TRBV20-1 TGCAGTGCTAGTGACAGACAAGAGACCCAGTACTTC CSASDRQETQYF
- - TRBJ1-5 TRBV7-8 TGCACCAGCTGGGGGGTGGACGAGGATACGCAGCATTTT CTSWGVDEDTQHF
- - TRBJ2-5 TRBV29-1 TGCAGCGTTTGGGGGGAGCAAGAGACCCAGTACTTC CSVWGEQETQYF
- - TRBJ2-6 TRBV11-2 TGTACCAGCAGCTCGGGGACAAGGCCTGGGGTCAACGTCCTGACTTTT CTSSSGTRPGVNVLTF
- - TRBJ2-7 TRBV25-1 TGTACCAGCAGTGTACTATTGGCTTCGATTTGGCGCTACGAGCGGTACTTC CTSSVLLASIWRYERYF
- - TRBJ2-1 TRBV29-1 TGCGGCGTTCCTAGGACAGGAGGGTTTAACGAGCAGTTCTTC CGVPRTGGFNEQFF
- TRBD2 TRBJ2-5 TRBV12-3/TRBV12-4 TGTGCCAGAAGTTGGGGTCAGGGAGGGACCCAGTACTTT CARSWGQGGTQYF
many TRBD2 TRBJ2-2 TRBV7-6 TGTGCCAGCAGCTCCGGACTAGATATTACCGGGGAGCTGTTTTTT CASSSGLDITGELFF
- - TRBJ2-7 TRBV11-2 TGTGCCAACAGCACAATCCAGGAGGGGGACGAGCAGTACTTC CANSTIQEGDEQYF
- TRBD2 TRBJ2-7 TRBV28 TGTGCCAGCAGTTTCGTGACTAGCGGGTACCACGAGCAGTACTTC CASSFVTSGYHEQYF
once - TRBJ1-2 TRBV14 TGTGCCAGCGGCCAACGATATCACCCTCAAGAGCACTATGGCTACATCTTC CASGQRYHPQEHYGYIF
many - TRBJ2-1 TRBV11-2 TGTGCCAGCAGCAACCATCCCGTAGTCCGGGACTCGAGATACAATGAGCAGTTCTTC CASSNHPVVRDSRYNEQFF
- - TRBJ1-1 TRBV5-1 TGCGCCAGCAGCGCCTTGGCAGGGAGCAATACTGAAGCTTCCTTT CASSALAGSNTEASF
- - TRBJ1-2 TRBV29-1 TGCAGCGTTAACAGCGTTAACTATGGCTACACATTC CSVNSVNYGYTF
- - TRBJ2-7 TRBV28 TGTGCCAGCAGTCCCGGACAGGACTACCAGCAGTACTTC CASSPGQDYQQYF
- - TRBJ1-2 TRBV10-2 TGCGCCAGCAGTTGGGGCTTAGTGTCGGGGGGTAGCCGAAAATTGGGTTATGGCTACACCTTC CASSWGLVSGGSRKLGYGYTF
many - TRBJ2-1 TRBV11-1 TGTGCCAGCAGCCCGAGACTAACGGGAGCGCTGCAGTTCTTC CASSPRLTGALQFF
- - TRBJ1-2 TRBV7-9 TGTGCCATCAGCCCCGTGGGCAGTCTGTCCCAGTATGGCTACACCTTC CAISPVGSLSQYGYTF
many - TRBJ2-2 TRBV28 TGTGCCAGCAGTCGCACTAGCACGGGGGTCACCGGGGAGCTGTTTTTT CASSRTSTGVTGELFF
- - TRBJ2-1 TRBV7-9 TGTGTCAATAGCTTACCATATCAGGGGCCTAAAACAAATGAGCAGTTCTTC CVNSLPYQGPKTNEQFF
once - TRBJ2-7 TRBV7-2 TGTGCCAGCAGCTTAAATCCCGCAGGGACGAGCTACGAGCAGTACTTC CASSLNPAGTSYEQYF
- - TRBJ2-2 TRBV10-3 TGTGCCATCAATGCGATCGCGAACACCGGGGAGATGTTTTTT CAINAIANTGEMFF
- TRBD1 TRBJ2-7 TRBV6-2/TRBV6-3 TGTGCCAGGAGCCTCCTGGACAGGGCCCACGAGCAGTACTTC CARSLLDRAHEQYF
many TRBD1 TRBJ2-7 TRBV29-1 TGCAGCGTCGCCCTTTGGGACAGCTCCTATGAGCAGTACTTC CSVALWDSSYEQYF
- - TRBJ2-7 TRBV5-4 TGTGCCAGGAACTTGGAGGAAAGTTACGAGCAGTACTTC CARNLEESYEQYF
- TRBD1 TRBJ1-1 TRBV6-5 TGTGCCAGCAGCCATACTGGGGGACAGGGTGTGTTGGGTACTGAAGCTTTCTTT CASSHTGGQGVLGTEAFF
- - TRBJ2-1 TRBV30 TGTGCCTGCGGCCGGAGGGGGGGCACAAGTGAGCAATTCTTC CACGRRGGTSEQFF
- - TRBJ2-6 TRBV6-5 TGTGCCACCACCCGACGCTCTGGGGTCAACGTCCTGTCTTTC CATTRRSGVNVLSF
- - TRBJ1-1 TRBV29-1 TGCAGCGTCCTACCAGACCTGAACACTGAAGTTTTCTTT CSVLPDLNTEVFF
many - TRBJ2-2 TRBV10-3 TGTGCCATCAGTGAGTCGGGCGGGACCAGGAACACCGGGGAGCTGTTTTTT CAISESGGTRNTGELFF
- - TRBJ2-1 TRBV19 TGTGCCAGTAGTATAGGGTTGAGCTACAATGAGCAGTTCTTC CASSIGLSYNEQFF
many - TRBJ2-7 TRBV6-2/TRBV6-3 TGTGCCAGCAGTTACGACTCCGGCTCCTACGAGCAGTACTTC CASSYDSGSYEQYF
- - TRBJ2-1 TRBV4-3 TGCGCCAGCAGCCAAGATAGAAGCGGGTTTCACAGTGAGCAGTTCTTC CASSQDRSGFHSEQFF
- TRBD2 TRBJ2-7 TRBV11-2 TGTGCCAGCAGCTCATCCGTTGGACTAGCGGGAGGGGGGTACGAGCAGAACTTC CASSSSVGLAGGGYEQNF
- TRBD1 TRBJ1-6 TRBV4-2 TGTGTCAGCAGCCAAGACCTGGAGGGGGCTTCATCCCTCCACTTT CVSSQDLEGASSLHF
- - TRBJ2-1 TRBV4-3 TGCGCCAGCAGCCAAGCCGACAGGACCTACAACAAGCAGTTCTTC CASSQADRTYNKQFF
- - TRBJ2-7 TRBV2 TGCGCCGGCAGTGAGAACAGGGCGGTCTCCTACAAGCAGTACTTC CAGSENRAVSYKQYF
- TRBD1 TRBJ2-5 TRBV4-2 TGTGCCAGCAGCCAAGACGGGACAGGGGGTCATGAGACCCAGTACTTC CASSQDGTGGHETQYF
- TRBD2 TRBJ2-3 TRBV4-1 TGCGTCGGCAGCCAATTAGCGGGAGCGGGCACAGATACGCAGTATTTT CVGSQLAGAGTDTQYF
- TRBD1 TRBJ1-2 TRBV6-1 TGTGCCAGAAGTGAAAACAGGGGGCGGTATTATGGCTACGCCTTC CARSENRGRYYGYAF
- TRBD1 TRBJ2-1 TRBV6-1 TGTGCCAGTGGCGATGGGGACAGCTACAATAAGCAGTTCTTC CASGDGDSYNKQFF
- - TRBJ1-1 TRBV29-1 TGCATCGTTGGTGGAGGATGGGGTATGAACACTGAACCTTTCTTT CIVGGGWGMNTEPFF